This T cell receptor (beta chain) was observed in a study of Graves' ophthalmopathy and Graves' hyperthyroidism. Amplification of the TCR beta CDR3 regions used RNA transcripts (as template). HTBI-primed first-round RT-PCR preceded second-round multiplex PCR. TCRdb fed the multiplex PCR reads into MiXCR, producing one record per CDR3 protein. The sample has around 340,000 distinct CDR3 sequences; under 20% are singletons. Regarding the study as a whole: A majority of expanded thyroid clonotypes exceeding 0.001 frequency were likewise present in blood. For separating ophthalmopathy from stable hyperthyroidism, a 13-signature model gave approximately 90% sensitivity and around 76% specificity.

Comment on this clonotype: Its antigen remains unknown.

This CDR3 is built from 16 residues. With V trimmed by 7 bases and J by 0 bases, 10 bases remained unmatched. Germline lookup yields CDR1 MNHNS and CDR2 SASEGT. Sequencing was carried out using peripheral blood. The chain combines TRBV6-1 with TRBJ2-7; 9 nucleotides match TRBD1. The source is an adult man with Graves' ophthalmopathy. This chain's CDR3 is CASTLTGTGSSYEQYF. The CDR3 coding sequence is TGTGCCAGCACCTTAACCGGGACAGGGAGCTCCTACGAGCAGTACTTC.